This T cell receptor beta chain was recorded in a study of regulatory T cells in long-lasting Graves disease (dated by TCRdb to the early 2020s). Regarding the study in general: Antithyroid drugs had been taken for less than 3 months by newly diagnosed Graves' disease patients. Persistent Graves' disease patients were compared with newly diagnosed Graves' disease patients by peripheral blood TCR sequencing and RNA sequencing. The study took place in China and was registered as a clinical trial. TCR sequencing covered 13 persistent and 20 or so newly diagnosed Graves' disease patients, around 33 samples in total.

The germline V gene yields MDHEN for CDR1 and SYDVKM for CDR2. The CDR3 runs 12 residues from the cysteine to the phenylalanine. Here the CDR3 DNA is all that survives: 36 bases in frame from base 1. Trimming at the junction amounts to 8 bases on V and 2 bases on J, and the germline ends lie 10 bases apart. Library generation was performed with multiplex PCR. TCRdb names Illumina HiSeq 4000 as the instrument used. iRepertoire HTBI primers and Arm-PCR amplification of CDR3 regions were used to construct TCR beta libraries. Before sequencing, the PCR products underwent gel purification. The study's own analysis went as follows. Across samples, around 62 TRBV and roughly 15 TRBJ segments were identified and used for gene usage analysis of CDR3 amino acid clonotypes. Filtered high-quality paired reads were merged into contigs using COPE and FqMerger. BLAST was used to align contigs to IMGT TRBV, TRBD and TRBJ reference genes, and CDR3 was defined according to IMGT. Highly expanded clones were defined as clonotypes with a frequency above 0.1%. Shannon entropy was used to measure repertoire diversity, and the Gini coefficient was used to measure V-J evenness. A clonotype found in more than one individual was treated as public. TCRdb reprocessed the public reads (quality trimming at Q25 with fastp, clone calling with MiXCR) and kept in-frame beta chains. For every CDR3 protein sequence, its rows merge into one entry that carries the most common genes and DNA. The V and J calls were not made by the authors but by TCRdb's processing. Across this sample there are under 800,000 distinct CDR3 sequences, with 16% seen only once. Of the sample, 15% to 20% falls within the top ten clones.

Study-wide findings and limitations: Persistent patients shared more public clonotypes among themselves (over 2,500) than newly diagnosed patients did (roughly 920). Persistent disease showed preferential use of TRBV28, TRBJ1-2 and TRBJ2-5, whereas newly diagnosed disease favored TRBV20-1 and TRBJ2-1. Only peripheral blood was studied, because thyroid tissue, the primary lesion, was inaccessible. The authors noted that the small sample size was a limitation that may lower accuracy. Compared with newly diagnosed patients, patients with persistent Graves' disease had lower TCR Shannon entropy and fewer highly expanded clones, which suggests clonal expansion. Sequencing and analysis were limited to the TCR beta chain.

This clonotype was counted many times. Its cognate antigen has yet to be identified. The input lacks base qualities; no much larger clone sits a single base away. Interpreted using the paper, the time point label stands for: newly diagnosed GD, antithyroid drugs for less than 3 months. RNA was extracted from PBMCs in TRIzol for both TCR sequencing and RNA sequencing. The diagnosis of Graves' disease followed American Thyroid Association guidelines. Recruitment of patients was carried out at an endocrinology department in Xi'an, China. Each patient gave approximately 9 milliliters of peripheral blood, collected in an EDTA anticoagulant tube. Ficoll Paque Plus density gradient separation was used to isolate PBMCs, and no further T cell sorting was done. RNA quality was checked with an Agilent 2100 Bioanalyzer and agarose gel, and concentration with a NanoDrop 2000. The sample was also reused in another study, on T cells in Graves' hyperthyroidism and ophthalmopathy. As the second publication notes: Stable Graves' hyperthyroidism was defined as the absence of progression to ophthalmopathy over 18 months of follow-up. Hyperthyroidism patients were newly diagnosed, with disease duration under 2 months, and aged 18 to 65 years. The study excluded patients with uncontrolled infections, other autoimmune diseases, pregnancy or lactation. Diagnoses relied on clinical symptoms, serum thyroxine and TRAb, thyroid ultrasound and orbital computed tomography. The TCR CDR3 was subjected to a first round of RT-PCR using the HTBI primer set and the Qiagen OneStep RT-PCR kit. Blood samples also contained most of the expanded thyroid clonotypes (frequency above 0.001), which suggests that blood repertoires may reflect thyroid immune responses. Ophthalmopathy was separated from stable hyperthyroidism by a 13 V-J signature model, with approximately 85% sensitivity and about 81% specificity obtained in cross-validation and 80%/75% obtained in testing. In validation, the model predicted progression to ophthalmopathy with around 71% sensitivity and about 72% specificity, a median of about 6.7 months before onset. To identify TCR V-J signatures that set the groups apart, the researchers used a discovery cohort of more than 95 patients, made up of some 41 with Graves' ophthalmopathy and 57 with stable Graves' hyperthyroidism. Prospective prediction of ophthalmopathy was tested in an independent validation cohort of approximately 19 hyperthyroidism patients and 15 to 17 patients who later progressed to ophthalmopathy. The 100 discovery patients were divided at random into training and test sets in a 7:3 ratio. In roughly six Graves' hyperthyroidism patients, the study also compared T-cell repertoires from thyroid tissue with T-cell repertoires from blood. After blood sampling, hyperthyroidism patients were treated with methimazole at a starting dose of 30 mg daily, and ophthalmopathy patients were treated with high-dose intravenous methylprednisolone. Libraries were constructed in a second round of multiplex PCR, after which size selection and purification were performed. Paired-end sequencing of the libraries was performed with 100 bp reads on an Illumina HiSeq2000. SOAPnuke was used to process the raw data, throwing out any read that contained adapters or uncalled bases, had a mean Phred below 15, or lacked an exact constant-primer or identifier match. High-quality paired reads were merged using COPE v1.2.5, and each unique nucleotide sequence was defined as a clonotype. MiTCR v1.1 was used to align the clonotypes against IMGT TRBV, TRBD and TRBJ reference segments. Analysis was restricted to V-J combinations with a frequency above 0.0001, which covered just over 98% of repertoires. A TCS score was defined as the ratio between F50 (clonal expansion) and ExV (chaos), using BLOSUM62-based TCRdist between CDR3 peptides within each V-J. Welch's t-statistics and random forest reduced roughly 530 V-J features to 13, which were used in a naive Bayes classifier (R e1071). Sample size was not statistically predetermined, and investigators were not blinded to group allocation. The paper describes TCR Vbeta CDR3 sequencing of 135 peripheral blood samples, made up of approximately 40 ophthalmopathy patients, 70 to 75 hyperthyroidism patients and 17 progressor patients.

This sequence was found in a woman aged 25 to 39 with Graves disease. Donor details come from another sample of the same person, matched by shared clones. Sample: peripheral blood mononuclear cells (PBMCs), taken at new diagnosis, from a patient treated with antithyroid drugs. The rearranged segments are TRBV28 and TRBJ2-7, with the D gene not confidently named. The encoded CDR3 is CASRRKAYEQYF. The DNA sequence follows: TGTGCCAGCCGGAGAAAAGCCTACGAGCAGTACTTC.